Listed below are T cell receptor beta chains from one sample, sequenced in a study of blood T cell repertoires in COVID-19. The assay was immunoSEQ multiplex PCR, and TCRdb's table has in-frame clones only and misses some. The sample includes more than 95,000 clones, 85% to 90% seen only once; the top ten take approximately 6.6%. Sequencing input: peripheral blood. These TCRs come from a man of 80 years or more with active or convalescent COVID-19. Both conserved end residues are part of each CDR3.

j_call	v_call	cdr3_aa
TRBJ2-3	TRBV2	CASRTRLVRDTQYF
TRBJ1-1	TRBV18	CASSPLRGVEAFF
TRBJ1-1	TRBV15	CATSNRVLRNTEAFF
TRBJ2-1	TRBV3-1/TRBV3-2	CASGLGGEQFF
TRBJ1-1	TRBV19	CASRMADSLTEAFF
TRBJ2-5	TRBV6-5	CASSPTTGKETQYF
TRBJ1-2	TRBV7-2	CASSFQGIYGYTF
TRBJ1-1	TRBV3-1/TRBV3-2	CASSPLSGVNTEAFF
TRBJ1-5	TRBV28	CASSLYQGGQPQHF
TRBJ2-2	TRBV6-5	CASGQGSNTGELFF
TRBJ1-4	TRBV7-6	CASSLDQGAPEKLFF
TRBJ2-2	TRBV6-5	CASNKGYGELFF
TRBJ2-7	TRBV27	CASSATGTSGYYEQYF